Each of the 7 T cell receptor beta chains below was sequenced from the same sample in a study of CD8+CD57+ T cells in acquired aplastic anemia. Those patients picked for sequencing had displayed CD8+CD57+ cell expansion on flow cytometry. TCR beta VDJ and CDR3 profiling used genomic DNA as template. One entry per CDR3 protein, called by TCRdb with MiXCR from the reads. The data contain roughly 61,000 distinct CDR3 sequences, around 50% of them singletons. The sequenced sample was sorted CD4+, CD8+, or CD8+CD57+ T cells (not recorded which) from PBMCs. All receptors come from a human donor with aplastic anemia.

This clonotype counts as medium-sized (0.01 to 0.1%). The gene calls are TRBV19 and TRBJ1-1, with D perhaps matching TRBD1 (5 bases). This CDR3 has 15 residues. The V end lost 5 bases, the J end lost 1 base, and 14 bases lay between the germline ends. Germline values: CDR1 LNHDA, CDR2 SQIVND (reference sequence). This CDR3 reads CASSQPGRANTEAFF. The CDR3 nucleotides read TGTGCCAGTAGTCAACCGGGACGGGCGAACACTGAAGCTTTCTTT.

This chain connects TRBV2 to TRBJ1-6; unclear D gene. V lost 0 bases and J lost 0, with 6 bases in between. This CDR3 has 16 residues. The germline V gene encodes CDR1 SNHLY and CDR2 FYNNEI. The CDR3 sequence: CASSEARTSYNSPLHF. Here the CDR3 DNA reads TGTGCCAGCAGTGAAGCCAGGACCTCCTATAATTCACCCCTCCACTTT. Drawing the rest from reference TRBV2 and TRBJ1-6, the complete variable domain is EPEVTQTPSHQVTQMGQEVILRCVPISNHLYFYWYRQILGQKVEFLVSFYNNEISEKSEIFDDQFSVERPDGSNFTLKIRSTKLEDSAMYFCASSEARTSYNSPLHFGNGTRLTVT.

This clonotype has ten or more counts. The chain employs TRBV9 and TRBJ1-1; unclear D gene. CDR1 and CDR2 (germline): SGDLS, YYNGEE. CDR3 size: 12 residues. V lost 0 bases, J lost 7 bases, and 7 bases lay in between. Here the CDR3 reads CASSVVSDEAFF. DNA for the CDR3: TGTGCCAGCAGCGTAGTGTCAGATGAAGCTTTCTTT.

The J gene is TRBJ2-7, the V gene TRBV19; D gene uncertain. The V gene lost 1 base and the J gene lost 2 bases, with 12 bases spanning the gap. CDR1 LNHDA and CDR2 SQIVND come from the germline V gene (reference sequence). CDR3 size: 15 residues. The CDR3 reads CASSIAPGSTYEQYF. The CDR3 bases are TGTGCCAGTAGTATAGCCCCCGGATCCACCTACGAGCAGTACTTC. The whole variable domain, filled in from reference TRBV19 and TRBJ2-7, reads DGGITQSPKYLFRKEGQNVTLSCEQNLNHDAMYWYRQDPGQGLRLIYYSQIVNDFQKGDIAEGYSVSREKKESFPLTVTSAQKNPTAFYLCASSIAPGSTYEQYFGPGTRLTVT.

Many counts were recorded for this clonotype. The J gene is TRBJ2-3, the V gene TRBV25-1; no firm D call. The CDR3 is 12 residues long. Looked up from germline, CDR1 is MGHDK and CDR2 is SYGVNS. V lost 8 bases to trimming and J lost 7 bases, with 13 bases between them. CDR3 bases: TGTGCCAGCGAAACCCCAGCCTATACGCAGTATTTT. It is translated as CASETPAYTQYF. The whole variable domain, remainder taken from reference TRBV25-1 and TRBJ2-3, is EADIYQTPRYLVIGTGKKITLECSQTMGHDKMYWYQQDPGMELHLIHYSYGVNSTEKGDLSSESTVSRIRTEHFPLTLESARPSHTSQYLCASETPAYTQYFGPGTRLTVL.

The table lists this clonotype with many counts. J is TRBJ2-7 and V is TRBV9, with 8 positions matching TRBD2. V lost 7 bases, J lost 5 bases, and 11 bases stayed unmatched. This CDR3 contains 14 residues. CDR1 and CDR2 (germline): SGDLS, YYNGEE. CDR3 protein: CASWRSSGVHEQYV. The DNA of the CDR3 is TGTGCCAGCTGGAGGAGTAGCGGGGTCCACGAGCAGTACGTC.

The chain has TRBV19 and TRBJ2-7, with D possibly being TRBD1 (6 bases). Germline loops: CDR1 LNHDA, CDR2 SQIVND (reference sequence). The CDR3 covers 13 residues. V was trimmed by 4 bases and J by 3 bases, leaving 10 bases between them. The CDR3 sequence is CASSRGQDYEQYF. The CDR3 DNA is TGTGCCAGTAGTAGGGGACAAGACTACGAGCAGTACTTC. Supplemented by reference TRBV19 and TRBJ2-7, the full variable domain reads DGGITQSPKYLFRKEGQNVTLSCEQNLNHDAMYWYRQDPGQGLRLIYYSQIVNDFQKGDIAEGYSVSREKKESFPLTVTSAQKNPTAFYLCASSRGQDYEQYFGPGTRLTVT.